The present TCR beta chain was sequenced within a study of cytomegalovirus exposure and HLA in healthy donors. Study information: The study placed around 80% of its 398 genotyped donors in the Caucasian-associated ancestry cluster. Findings and limits, study-wide: When a later analysis was performed, an Asian-associated ancestry cluster reportedly had fewer N-insertions than the roughly 630-donor mean.

Primers for the PCR totalled 60 Vbeta and 13 Jbeta. Profiling relied on immunoSEQ multiplex PCR, and the TCRdb table lists in-frame clones only, not all of them. This table holds more than 90,000 clones, 78% found once. From germline, CDR1 is SGDLS and CDR2 YYNGEE. This CDR3 contains 14 residues. V shed 0 bases and J 8 bases; nucleotides not matched to a gene: 2. Samples came from healthy bone marrow donors. A word on this clone: Its antigen is currently unknown.

This sequence joins TRBV9 and TRBJ2-2; 9 positions agree with TRBD2. The sequence derives from a woman aged 40-49 years in good health and CMV-seropositive. The specimen was PBMCs. This chain's CDR3 is CASSVGSGSGELFF. In DNA, the CDR3 is TGTGCCAGCAGCGTAGGTAGCGGGAGTGGGGAGCTGTTTTTT.